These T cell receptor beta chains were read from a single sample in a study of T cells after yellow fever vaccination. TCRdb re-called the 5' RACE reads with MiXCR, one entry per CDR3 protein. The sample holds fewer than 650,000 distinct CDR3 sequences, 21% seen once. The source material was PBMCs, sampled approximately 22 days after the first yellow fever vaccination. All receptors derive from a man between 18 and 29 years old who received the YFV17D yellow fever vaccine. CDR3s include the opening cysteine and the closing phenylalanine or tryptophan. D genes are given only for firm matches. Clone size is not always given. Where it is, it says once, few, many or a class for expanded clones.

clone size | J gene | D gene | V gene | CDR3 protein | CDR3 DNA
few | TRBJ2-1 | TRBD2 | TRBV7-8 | CASSLLRGERDYNEQFF | TGTGCCAGCAGCTTGCTGCGGGGAGAGCGGGACTACAATGAGCAGTTCTTC
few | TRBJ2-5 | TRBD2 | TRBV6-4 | CASGRTSGEETQYF | TGTGCCAGCGGGAGGACTAGCGGGGAAGAGACCCAGTACTTC
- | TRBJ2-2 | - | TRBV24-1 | CATSDLRETGELFF | TGTGCCACCAGTGATTTACGGGAGACCGGGGAGCTGTTTTTT
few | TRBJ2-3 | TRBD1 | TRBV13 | CASSLKGAPDTQYF | TGTGCCAGCAGCTTAAAGGGGGCCCCAGATACGCAGTATTTT
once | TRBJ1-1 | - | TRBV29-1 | CSVQGEAEAFF | TGCAGCGTCCAAGGTGAGGCTGAAGCTTTCTTT
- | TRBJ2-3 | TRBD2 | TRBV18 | CASSPSGGGLDTQYF | TGTGCCAGCTCACCAAGCGGGGGGGGCCTAGATACGCAGTATTTT
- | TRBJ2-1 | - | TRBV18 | CASSRATGAYNEQFF | TGTGCCAGCTCACGAGCGACAGGAGCTTACAATGAGCAGTTCTTC
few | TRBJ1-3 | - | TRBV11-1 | CASSLGPRVDTIYF | TGTGCCAGCAGCTTAGGACCTCGGGTGGACACCATATATTTT
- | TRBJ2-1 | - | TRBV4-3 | CASSQGSARGNEQFF | TGCGCCAGCAGCCAAGGGTCTGCCAGGGGCAATGAGCAGTTCTTC
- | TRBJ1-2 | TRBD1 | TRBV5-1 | CASSLMPSGTGVNGYTF | TGCGCCAGCAGCCTTATGCCTTCCGGGACAGGGGTGAATGGCTACACCTTC
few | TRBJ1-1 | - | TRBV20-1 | CSARNRDLGDTEAFF | TGCAGTGCCCGTAACCGGGACTTAGGGGACACTGAAGCTTTCTTT